A single T cell receptor (beta chain) is shown here with its context. The antigen remains undetermined. The data are from a study of OX40 agonist ivuxolimab in advanced cancers. Study overall: Patients were treated with ivuxolimab, an agonistic anti-OX40 (CD134) antibody.

V lost 2 bases to trimming and J lost 0 bases, with 12 bases between them. Germline CDR1 and CDR2: SGHKS and YYEKEE (reference sequence). The CDR3 runs to 16 residues. Autoimmune disease history or systemic immunosuppression barred patients. Samples were taken at baseline and on day 1 of cycles 4 and 7. Study results and caveats: Researchers report that CD8+ T cells had, on average, more expanded clones than CD4+.

Using immunoSEQ multiplex PCR, the repertoire was profiled, and TCRdb retains in-frame clones only, with some absent. The sample lists around 15,000 clones, 86% occurring once. This specimen was CD4+ or CD8+ T cells sorted from blood, taken in a trial of the OX40 agonist ivuxolimab. The TCR comes from an adult with an advanced solid tumor such as melanoma, head and neck, liver or kidney cancer. The genes are TRBV5-5 and TRBJ1-5; D unresolved. The DNA of the CDR3 is TGTGCCAGCAGCTTCGGGCCCGATTATAGCAATCAGCCCCAGCATTTT. Translation gives CASSFGPDYSNQPQHF.